Included here is one T cell receptor beta chain sequence, with context. Its antigen remains unidentified. The data belong to a study of T-cell reconstitution after alpha-beta-depleted transplantation in children. This sample's TCRbeta library carried unique molecular identifier barcodes. TCRdb independently ran MiXCR on the PCR reads; one entry per CDR3 protein. Of some 600,000 distinct CDR3 sequences detected, over 10% appear once; the ten largest clones hold 2% to 2.5%. Regarding the study as a whole: In some patients, recipient T cells and intrathymic progenitors surviving conditioning explained high day-60 diversity. Expanded clones from the graft, numbering several hundred, reportedly supplied alpha-beta T cells about two months after transplant. T-cell numbers and diversity one year post-transplant derived largely from freshly generated T cells.

Germline V gives CDR1 MNHNS, CDR2 SASEGT. V gave up 7 bases and J gave up 2 bases; unmatched junction bases: 10. The CDR3 loop spans 16 amino acids. The receptor was isolated from a male patient between 10 and 17 years old who had a stem cell transplant for acute myeloid leukemia, so the T cells may come from the graft donor. The chain employs TRBV6-1 and TRBJ2-5; 10 nucleotides align to TRBD2. The sequencing here drew on PBMCs, mostly from graft donor cells, taken 360 days after TCRalphabeta/CD19-depleted stem cell transplant. The CDR3 loop reads CASNRWLAGVQETQYF. CDR3 DNA sequence: TGTGCCAGCAACCGGTGGCTAGCGGGAGTTCAAGAGACCCAGTACTTC.